This TCR beta chain was identified during a study of T cells in Graves' hyperthyroidism and ophthalmopathy. Trimming shortened V by 5 bases and J by 0 bases, and 11 bases separated the two germline ends. There are 14 residues in the CDR3. Germline CDR1 reads MNHNS; CDR2 reads SASEGT. With respect to this clonotype: Its specificity is not known.

TCR beta CDR3 regions were amplified from RNA transcripts. The TCR CDR3 first-round RT-PCR relied on the HTBI primer set. From the multiplex PCR reads, TCRdb called clonotypes with MiXCR, one entry per CDR3 protein. Of a few hundred thousand distinct CDR3 sequences detected, approximately 13% appear once; the ten largest clones hold about a fifth. Findings of the study overall: Ophthalmopathy was model-predicted a median about six months pre-onset.

This clonotype originated in a man aged 25 to 45 with Graves' hyperthyroidism that later progressed to Graves' ophthalmopathy. Material for sequencing was blood. J is TRBJ2-7 and V is TRBV6-1, with a tentative D call TRBD1 (5 bases). CDR3 residues: CASSSRQPSYEQYF. In nucleotides, the CDR3 is TGTGCCAGCAGTTCTAGACAGCCCTCCTACGAGCAGTACTTC.